Following are 30 T cell receptor beta chains from one sample sequenced in a study of OX40 agonist ivuxolimab in advanced cancers. The protocol was immunoSEQ multiplex PCR, while the TCRdb copy is restricted to in-frame clones and leaves out a portion. The top ten hold around 1.8% of the sample, which has about 48,000 clones, around 84% seen once. The source was CD4+ or CD8+ T cells sorted from blood, collected in a trial of the OX40 agonist ivuxolimab. The receptors shown here come from an adult with an advanced solid tumor such as melanoma, head and neck, liver or kidney cancer.

The chain recombines TRBV5-1 with TRBJ1-3; D is unresolved. The CDR3 extends over 15 amino acids. The germline CDR1 and CDR2 sequences are SGHRS and YFSETQ. V was clipped by 1 base and J by 4 bases, with 12 bases between them. CDR3 DNA: TGCGCCAGCAGCTTGAGTTTACGGCAAGGAAACACCATATATTTT. Translated, it gives CASSLSLRQGNTIYF.

DNA for the CDR3: TGTGCCAGCAGCCAAGGAGAAGGCCTAAGAATGGGGCTGTTTTTT. Amino acid sequence: CASSQGEGLRMGLFF. The chain has TRBV14 and TRBJ1-4, with D unclear. Trimming stripped 1 base from V and 14 bases from J, with 20 bases between. The CDR3 has 15 amino acids. Germline V gene sequence: CDR1 SGHDN, CDR2 FVKESK.

There are a few counts of this clone. This sequence joins TRBV5-1 and TRBJ2-3; TRBD1 agrees at 10 bases. V gave up 5 bases and J gave up 5 bases; unmatched junction bases: 5. Germline loops: CDR1 SGHRS, CDR2 YFSETQ. This CDR3 spans 14 amino acids. Written as DNA, the CDR3 is TGCGCCAGCAGTTTCGGACAGGGGGGAGATACGCAGTATTTT. Its translation: CASSFGQGGDTQYF.

The V gene is TRBV7-9, the J gene TRBJ2-7, with D possibly being TRBD1 (5 bases). The CDR3 has 13 residues. The germline CDR1 and CDR2 sequences are SEHNR and FQNEAQ (reference sequence). Trimming took 1 base from V and 6 from J, leaving 10 bases between them. Here the CDR3 DNA reads TGTGCCAGCAGCTTAGGGACACTCTCCGAGCAGTACTTC. Its protein product is CASSLGTLSEQYF. Full variable domain (outside the CDR3, taken from reference TRBV7-9 and TRBJ2-7): DTGVSQNPRHKITKRGQNVTFRCDPISEHNRLYWYRQTLGQGPEFLTYFQNEAQLEKSRLLSDRFSAERPKGSFSTLEIQRTEQGDSAMYLCASSLGTLSEQYFGPGTRLTVT.

A single count supports this clone. This rearrangement joins TRBV5-5 to TRBJ1-1; TRBD1 matches at 8 bases. The CDR3 is 12 amino acids. The junction had 5 bases not matched to a gene; V was cut back by 4 bases and J by 9 bases. Germline V gene data show CDR1 as SGHKS and CDR2 as YYEKEE (reference sequence). The CDR3 DNA follows: TGTGCCAGCAGCCCGGACAGGGTGAAAGCTTTCTTT. This codes for CASSPDRVKAFF. Full variable domain (remainder filled in from reference TRBV5-5 and TRBJ1-1): DAGVTQSPTHLIKTRGQQVTLRCSPISGHKSVSWYQQVLGQGPQFIFQYYEKEERGRGNFPDRFSARQFPNYSSELNVNALLLGDSALYLCASSPDRVKAFFGQGTRLTVV.

This clone was found a few times. The chain joins TRBV5-4 to TRBJ2-2; D remains unclear. Germline V gene lookup returns CDR1 SGHNT and CDR2 YYREEE (reference sequence). V shed 0 bases and J shed 5 bases, with 8 bases lying between them. This CDR3 region has 14 residues. This CDR3 is CASSLGQPTGELFF. The CDR3 nucleotides are TGTGCCAGCAGCTTGGGGCAACCAACCGGGGAGCTGTTTTTT.

V is TRBV9 and J is TRBJ2-1; TRBD2 is a possible D gene (5 bases). V was clipped by 0 bases and J by 6 bases, with 19 bases between them. Germline V lookup: CDR1 SGDLS, CDR2 YYNGEE. This CDR3 spans 17 amino acids. The CDR3 region is CASSVATFPLGGNEQFF. The CDR3 DNA reads as TGTGCCAGCAGCGTAGCTACATTTCCACTCGGAGGCAATGAGCAGTTCTTC.

As regards this clone: Its ends do not fully match the called genes, so a read error is possible. The J gene is TRBJ1-1, the V gene TRBV10-3, with D tentatively TRBD1 (6 bases). The CDR3 is 15 residues long. Germline CDR1 is ENHRY and CDR2 is SYGVKD. CDR3 sequence (DNA): TGTGCCATCAGGGACAGAGAGGGGACGAACTCTGAAGCTTTCTTT. This gives the protein CAIRDREGTNSEAFF.

CDR3 nucleotide sequence: TGTGCCAGCAGCCCCGGACAGGTTGGGGCCAACGTCCTGACTTTC. It specifies CASSPGQVGANVLTF. This chain links TRBV7-9 with TRBJ2-6; 7 nucleotides match TRBD1. Germline CDR1 reads SEHNR; CDR2 reads FQNEAQ (reference sequence). V lost 5 bases to trimming and J lost 3 bases; unmatched junction nucleotides: 4. This CDR3 has 15 amino acids.

The chain carries TRBV10-3 and TRBJ2-7, with D perhaps TRBD1 or TRBD2 (5 bases each). The V and J ends lost 3 bases and 5 bases respectively, with 14 bases between them. Germline V gene sequence: CDR1 ENHRY, CDR2 SYGVKD. The CDR3 loop spans 14 amino acids. The CDR3: CAISDLNRGHEQYF. DNA of the CDR3: TGTGCCATCAGTGACCTTAATCGGGGCCACGAGCAGTACTTC.

The rearrangement joins TRBV18 to TRBJ2-7; D remains unclear. Germline V lookup: CDR1 KGHSH, CDR2 LQKENI. This CDR3 has 12 residues. Trimming pared 6 bases from V and 4 bases from J, leaving 10 bases between. The CDR3 DNA reads as TGTGCCAGCTCCCCCGGTAGATACGAGCAGTACTTC. As protein: CASSPGRYEQYF.

This sequence joins TRBV11-1 and TRBJ2-5, with D perhaps being TRBD1 or TRBD2 (6 bases each). CDR3 size: 15 residues. V lost 6 bases to trimming and J lost 0 bases, with 14 bases between them. Germline V lookup: CDR1 SGHAT, CDR2 FQDESV (reference sequence). CDR3 loop: CASSARGVYQETQYF. The CDR3 region has the DNA TGTGCCAGCAGTGCTAGGGGGGTGTACCAAGAGACCCAGTACTTC. Looking up the rest from reference TRBV11-1 and TRBJ2-5 gives the full variable domain: EAEVAQSPRYKITEKSQAVAFWCDPISGHATLYWYRQILGQGPELLVQFQDESVVDDSQLPKDRFSAERLKGVDSTLKIQPAELGDSAMYLCASSARGVYQETQYFGPGTRLLVL.

In its sample, this clone was seen once. This sequence joins TRBV15 and TRBJ2-1; 8 bases are a match to TRBD2. The CDR3 extends over 16 amino acids. V trimming: 1 base; J trimming: 5 bases; junction bases outside the gene matches: 7. Germline V CDR1 and CDR2: LNHNV, YYDKDF (reference sequence). The CDR3 nucleotides read TGTGCCACCAGCAGAGGGGGACTGCGGGGGGACAATGAGCAGTTCTTC. Translating gives CATSRGGLRGDNEQFF.

The chain recombines TRBV19 with TRBJ1-1, with TRBD1 matching over 7 bases. This CDR3 has 14 amino acids. CDR1 is LNHDA and CDR2 is SQIVND in the germline V gene (reference sequence). V gave up 4 bases and J gave up 3 bases; unmatched junction bases: 5. This CDR3 reads CASSTPGGYTEAFF. CDR3 nucleotide sequence: TGTGCCAGTAGTACCCCAGGGGGATACACTGAAGCTTTCTTT.

The rearrangement links TRBV7-2 to TRBJ2-3; 9 nucleotides agree with TRBD2. V lost 2 bases to trimming and J lost 1 base; unmatched junction nucleotides: 7. The CDR3 extends over 17 amino acids. CDR1 and CDR2 (germline): SGHTA, FQGNSA. CDR3 DNA: TGTGCCAGCAGCTTAAGGCTGGCGGGAGGGGGCACAGATACGCAGTATTTT. Translating it yields CASSLRLAGGGTDTQYF.

The chain uses TRBV4-3 and TRBJ2-1, with TRBD2 matching 10 bases. From germline, CDR1 is LGHNA and CDR2 YSLEER. J lost 10 bases, V lost 4 bases, and 7 bases had no gene match. CDR3 length equals 14 residues. The CDR3 here is CASSPLAGVYEQFF. The DNA for the CDR3 is TGCGCCAGCAGCCCCCTAGCGGGAGTCTACGAGCAGTTCTTC.

The CDR3 DNA follows: TGTGCCAGCAGTGGTATTTCGGGACAGGGGCGAGGGAGTGAAAAACTGTTTTTT. Its protein is CASSGISGQGRGSEKLFF. V and J are TRBV6-1 and TRBJ1-4; TRBD1 agrees at 10 bases. V gave up 4 bases and J gave up 7 bases; unmatched junction bases: 15. Germline V CDR1 and CDR2: MNHNS, SASEGT. The CDR3 has 18 residues.

In its sample, this clone was seen once. This chain joins TRBV10-2 and TRBJ1-5; a possible D gene is TRBD1 (6 bases). Trimming removed 7 bases at V and 3 bases at J, with 10 bases between. There are 13 residues in the CDR3. From germline, CDR1 is WSHSY and CDR2 SAAADI. The CDR3 nucleotides read TGCGCCAGCACCCGACAGGACAATCAGCCCCAGCATTTT. Protein sequence: CASTRQDNQPQHF.

By its share, this clone is medium-sized (0.01 to 0.1%). The identical CDR3 is also encoded by other nucleotide sequences in the sample. The CDR3 DNA follows: TGCGCCAGCAGCCAAGTCGTGGGGGAAAAACTGTTTTTT. Its translation: CASSQVVGEKLFF. The chain carries TRBV4-1 and TRBJ1-4, with no clear D. This CDR3 is built from 13 residues. The ends were cut back, 1 base at V and 8 bases at J, with 8 bases in the middle. Germline V CDR1 and CDR2: MGHRA, YSYEKL.

V usage is TRBV9 and J usage is TRBJ1-1; 11 bases match TRBD1. The CDR3 loop spans 15 amino acids. With V trimmed by 3 bases and J by 4 bases, 5 bases remained unmatched. Germline CDR1 reads SGDLS; CDR2 reads YYNGEE. DNA for the CDR3: TGTGCCAGCAGCGCAGACGGGACAGGGGGCACTGAAGCTTTCTTT. This encodes CASSADGTGGTEAFF. Based on the CDR3 plus reference TRBV9 and TRBJ1-1, the full variable domain is DSGVTQTPKHLITATGQRVTLRCSPRSGDLSVYWYQQSLDQGLQFLIQYYNGEERAKGNILERFSAQQFPDLHSELNLSSLELGDSALYFCASSADGTGGTEAFFGQGTRLTVV.

In nucleotides, the CDR3 is TGTGCCAGCAGCTATAGGATGACGGGGGCAGAGACCCAGTACTTC. This encodes CASSYRMTGAETQYF. The chain couples TRBV7-2 to TRBJ2-5; either TRBD1 or TRBD2 may supply D (6 bases each). Trimming took off 4 bases at V and 4 bases at J, with 16 bases between the two ends. This CDR3 spans 15 amino acids. The germline CDR1 and CDR2 sequences are SGHTA and FQGNSA.

The genes are TRBV5-1 and TRBJ2-6, with TRBD1 matching 10 bases. This CDR3 is built from 18 residues. Germline V gene data show CDR1 as SGHRS and CDR2 as YFSETQ. V gave up 4 bases and J gave up 0 bases; unmatched junction bases: 7. DNA for the CDR3: TGCGCCAGCAGCCTGACAGGGGGCGTAAGCTCTGGGGCCAACGTCCTGACTTTC. It codes for CASSLTGGVSSGANVLTF.

The CDR3 nucleotides read TGTGCCAGCAGCGCGTTCGCCGGAGAGACCCAGTACTTC. Protein product: CASSAFAGETQYF. The genes are TRBV2 and TRBJ2-5; unclear D gene. V was cut by 6 bases and J by 4 bases, with 12 bases left in between. Germline V lookup: CDR1 SNHLY, CDR2 FYNNEI. This CDR3 has 13 amino acids.

The CDR3 DNA is TGTGCCAGCAGCCCCGGGACTAGTATCGTCAATGAGCAGTTCTTC. It specifies CASSPGTSIVNEQFF. The chain employs TRBV7-3 and TRBJ2-1; 8 bases line up with TRBD2. Per the germline V gene, CDR1 is SGHTA and CDR2 is FQGTGA. Trimming cost V 5 bases and J 6 bases; bases outside gene matches: 9. This CDR3 is built from 15 residues. Together with reference TRBV7-3 and TRBJ2-1, the CDR3 gives the full variable domain: GAGVSQTPSNKVTEKGKYVELRCDPISGHTALYWYRQSLGQGPEFLIYFQGTGAADDSGLPNDRFFAVRPEGSVSTLKIQRTERGDSAVYLCASSPGTSIVNEQFFGPGTRLTVL.

The chain joins TRBV7-3 to TRBJ2-1, with D perhaps being TRBD1 or TRBD2 (5 bases each). The CDR3 contains 14 residues. Trimming stripped 5 bases from V and 7 bases from J, with 15 bases between. CDR1 SGHTA and CDR2 FQGTGA come from the germline V gene. CDR3 amino acids: CASSPRSGGNEQFF. CDR3 DNA sequence: TGTGCCAGCAGCCCCCGATCTGGGGGTAATGAGCAGTTCTTC. Drawing the rest from reference TRBV7-3 and TRBJ2-1, the complete variable domain is GAGVSQTPSNKVTEKGKYVELRCDPISGHTALYWYRQSLGQGPEFLIYFQGTGAADDSGLPNDRFFAVRPEGSVSTLKIQRTERGDSAVYLCASSPRSGGNEQFFGPGTRLTVL.

This rearrangement joins TRBV2 to TRBJ2-5; 10 bases fit TRBD1. Matching the DNA end better, TRBJ2-7 makes the J call doubtful. This CDR3 contains 14 residues. The germline CDR1 and CDR2 sequences are SNHLY and FYNNEI. This CDR3 is CASSPGTGAYEQYF. CDR3 nucleotide sequence: TGTGCCAGCAGCCCCGGGACAGGGGCCTACGAGCAGTACTTC.

The V gene is TRBV20-1, the J gene TRBJ2-5; D gene unclear. V was clipped by 3 bases and J by 5 bases, with 4 bases between them. CDR3 length: 10 amino acids. Germline loops: CDR1 DFQATT, CDR2 SNEGSKA (reference sequence). In nucleotides, the CDR3 is TGCAGTGCTAGCGTGGAGACCCAGTACTTC. It specifies CSASVETQYF.

This clone has a handful of counts. This rearrangement joins TRBV2 to TRBJ2-7; D is possibly TRBD1 (5 bases). CDR3 length: 13 amino acids. With 5 bases removed from V and 0 bases from J, the gap between germline ends came to 8 bases. The germline V gene has CDR1 SNHLY and CDR2 FYNNEI. In DNA, the CDR3 is TGTGCCAGCAGTTCGACAGTCTCCTACGAGCAGTACTTC. It codes for CASSSTVSYEQYF.

The rearrangement uses TRBV27 and TRBJ2-7, with D hard to call. Germline lookup yields CDR1 MNHEY and CDR2 SMNVEV (reference sequence). This CDR3 spans 15 amino acids. V shed 6 bases and J shed 2 bases, with 17 bases lying between them. The CDR3 bases are TGTGCCAGCAGCCGGACCTATTCTACCGCCTACGAGCAGTACTTC. It specifies CASSRTYSTAYEQYF.

The chain employs TRBV11-2 and TRBJ2-1, with 12 bases fitting TRBD2. CDR3 length: 14 residues. Looked up from germline, CDR1 is SGHAT and CDR2 is FQNNGV. Trimming cost V 5 bases and J 6 bases; bases outside gene matches: 2. CDR3 bases: TGTGCCAGCAGCCTGGGACTAGCGGGCAATGAGCAGTTCTTC. Translation: CASSLGLAGNEQFF. Full variable domain (rest looked up from reference TRBV11-2 and TRBJ2-1): EAGVAQSPRYKIIEKRQSVAFWCNPISGHATLYWYQQILGQGPKLLIQFQNNGVVDDSQLPKDRFSAERLKGVDSTLKIQPAKLEDSAVYLCASSLGLAGNEQFFGPGTRLTVL.